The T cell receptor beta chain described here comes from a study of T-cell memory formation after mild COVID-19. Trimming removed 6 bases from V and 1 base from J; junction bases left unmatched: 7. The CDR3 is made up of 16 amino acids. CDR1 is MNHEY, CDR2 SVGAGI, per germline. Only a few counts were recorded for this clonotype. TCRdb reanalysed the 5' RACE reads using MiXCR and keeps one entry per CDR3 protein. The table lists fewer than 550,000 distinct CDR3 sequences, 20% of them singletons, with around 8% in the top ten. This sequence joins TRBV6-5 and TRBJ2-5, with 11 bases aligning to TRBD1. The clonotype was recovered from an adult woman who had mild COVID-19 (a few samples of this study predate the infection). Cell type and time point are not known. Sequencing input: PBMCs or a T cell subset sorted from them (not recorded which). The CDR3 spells CASRRGQGAPQETQYF. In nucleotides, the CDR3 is TGTGCCAGCAGACGCGGACAGGGGGCACCCCAAGAGACCCAGTACTTC.